The clone carrying this T cell receptor beta chain was seen a handful of times. The protocol was immunoSEQ multiplex PCR, while the TCRdb copy is restricted to in-frame clones and leaves out a portion. This sample has tens of thousands of clones, with roughly nine tenths found just once. The germline V gene has CDR1 MNHEY and CDR2 SMNVEV (reference sequence). Unmatched junction bases numbered 12, after V lost 5 bases and J lost 3 bases. The CDR3 runs 16 residues. The data originate from a study of technical replicates of blood from a few donors. The chain is built from TRBV27 and TRBJ2-7; 8 nucleotides match TRBD1. Sequenced: T cells isolated from PBMCs. This receptor was obtained from a human donor in good health. The CDR3 bases are TGTGCCAGCAGTCCAAAGGCCGGGACAGGCATCTACGAGCAGTACTTC. This translates into CASSPKAGTGIYEQYF.